The entry below gives a single T cell receptor beta chain sequence along with its context. Its antigen remains unidentified. Nothing much larger sits one base from this clone, and base qualities are not available. Sequences SGHNT (CDR1) and YYREEE (CDR2) are obtained from the germline V gene (reference sequence). From the cysteine through the phenylalanine, the CDR3 covers 13 amino acids. The kept DNA is CDR3 alone, 39 bases in frame from the first base. The V end loses 2 bases and the J end loses 2 bases, and a stretch of 8 bases separates them. CD8 naive samples consisted of CD45RO-negative cells that were positively selected for CCR7, yielding a CD45RA+CCR7+ population without TemRA cells. Healthy HIV-negative adults with no recently reported acute infections or vaccinations were included as donors. All donors were Caucasian adults living in Nashville, Tennessee, USA. After blood collection by leukapheresis, PBMCs were isolated using Ficoll-Histopaque density gradient centrifugation and then cryopreserved in the vapor phase of liquid nitrogen. Analytical flow cytometry was used to check the purity and quantity of each magnetically sorted T cell population. Each sorted fraction had its genomic DNA isolated and then quantified by UV absorbance on a Nanodrop 2000c.

The sample comes from a study of shared clonotypes between healthy human individuals (dated by TCRdb to 2020 to 2022). Looking at the study overall: Three men and a couple of women, aged 18 to 49 years, made up the cohort. Libraries were prepared and TCR repertoires were sequenced by different laboratories using diverse techniques, in order to increase sequencing depth and limit assay-specific biases. Between about 0.94 and 10 billion PBMCs per donor were obtained by leukapheresis. For each donor, three plates each were used for CD4 naive and CD4 memory, two plates were used for CD8 naive, and one plate was used for CD8 memory. To estimate repertoire size and how much clonotype sharing occurs between individuals, the study deeply sequenced the blood TCR repertoires of 4 to 6 healthy adults. Study-level results and caveats: Sampling was limited to blood, and TCR repertoires in tissue likely differ from TCR repertoires in blood. Naive subsets generally had larger estimated clonotype richness than memory subsets. Sharing across four donors was observed for about 5% of naive CD4, 3.5% of naive CD8, roughly 2.3% of memory CD4, and less than 0.45% of memory CD8 clonotypes. Rarefaction of sorted-subset datasets indicated incomplete sequencing despite the large sequencing depth. Based on pairwise subsampling, the degree of clonotype sharing among donors was expected to be affected by sequencing depth. Compared with non-shared clonotypes, clonotypes shared by all four sorted-subset donors had higher generation probabilities. Because the study included a small number of donors, the genetic and exposure-history diversity represented was limited.

Using the deep immunoSEQ assay, multiplex PCR amplified TCR CDR3 regions from genomic DNA. Extracted genomic DNA from each cell subset was distributed evenly across all wells of several immunoSEQ 96-well plates, and each plate was treated as a replicate. For sorted subsets, 200 to 250 ng genomic DNA, equal to 25,000 to 35,000 T cell genomes, was loaded into each replicate PCR. The purified libraries were quantified using a Qubit 3.0 fluorometer, sized with a Bioanalyzer 2100, and then quantified again using the KAPA Library Quantification kit. Every immunoSEQ 96-well plate was sequenced on a separate single-read 150-cycle Illumina NextSeq 550 flow cell. In the original analysis: Because the immunoSEQ output included only junctional sequences and no quality scores, the filtering could not be the same as the filtering used for full-length reads. Sequences were annotated with PyIR, a Python wrapper for IgBLAST v1.9, and V/J genes and CDR3 were assigned using IMGT germline references. Reads were filtered out if the reads had weak V/J assignments (E-value above 1e-6), no CDR3, stop codons, out-of-frame junctions, or ambiguous translated residues. V3J clonotypes were defined as sequences sharing an identical inferred V gene, J gene, and CDR3 amino acid sequence. Percentage overlap between repertoires was computed as shared unique clonotypes divided by the size of the smaller repertoire. Three approaches were used to assess repertoire richness: RTK rarefaction, the Chao1 estimator, and Recon v2.1 estimates of unobserved clonotypes. Generation probabilities were computed with OLGA for all TCRbeta clonotypes obtained by the gDNA method from several donors. TCRdb's version of the immuneACCESS table is confined to in-frame rearrangements and falls short of the full clone set. An unresolved V gene accounts for under half of the shortfall where checked; the remainder is of unknown origin. V, J and clone size are those of that table, while D and trimming were read from the DNA. The sample data list hundreds of thousands of clones, and approximately 96% of these were observed just once. The ten largest clones add up to about 0.12% of the sample.

The origin of this receptor is a woman between 25 and 40 years old in good health. The chain is made from TRBV5-4 and TRBJ2-7, with TRBD1 as a weak D call on 5 bases. The sequenced sample consisted of naive CD8+ T cells sorted from blood. The cell subset or site tag for this specimen amounts to: CD45RA+CCR7+. In nucleotide form, the sequence is TGTGCCAGCAGCTTCGACAGAGCCTACGAGCAGTACTTC. The resulting protein is CASSFDRAYEQYF.